What follows are 4 T cell receptor beta chains derived from one specimen sequenced in a study of T-cell reconstitution after alpha-beta-depleted transplantation in children. Unique molecular identifiers tagged the TCRbeta library. TCRdb reprocessed the PCR reads via MiXCR and lists one record per CDR3 protein. The sample holds around 440,000 distinct CDR3 sequences, about 11% seen once. The sequenced sample was PBMCs, obtained before TCRalphabeta/CD19-depleted stem cell transplant. All receptors come from a child aged 2 to 10 with inherited bone marrow failure, due to receive a stem cell transplant.

This clonotype has at least ten counts. The V gene is TRBV7-9, the J gene TRBJ2-3; TRBD2 aligns across 11 bases. CDR3 size: 14 residues. Trimming removed 5 bases from V and 5 bases from J; junction bases left unmatched: 3. Germline-derived CDR1 and CDR2 are SEHNR and FQNEAQ (reference sequence). As DNA, the CDR3 is TGTGCCAGCAGCGACGGACTAGCGGGAGATACGCAGTATTTT. Its translation: CASSDGLAGDTQYF.

The sample holds one count of this clonotype. The rearrangement links TRBV5-1 to TRBJ2-3; D is perhaps TRBD1 (6 bases). Germline V gene sequence: CDR1 SGHRS, CDR2 YFSETQ. Trimming cost V 0 bases and J 0 bases, with 14 bases left between them. This CDR3 region has 17 residues. The CDR3: CASSLGAQGSSTDTQYF. CDR3 DNA: TGCGCCAGCAGCTTGGGAGCGCAGGGGTCTAGCACAGATACGCAGTATTTT. The full variable domain, completed using reference TRBV5-1 and TRBJ2-3, is KAGVTQTPRYLIKTRGQQVTLSCSPISGHRSVSWYQQTPGQGLQFLFEYFSETQRNKGNFPGRFSGRQFSNSRSEMNVSTLELGDSALYLCASSLGAQGSSTDTQYFGPGTRLTVL.

The chain combines TRBV19 with TRBJ2-1; TRBD1 is a possible D gene (6 bases). V was trimmed by 7 bases and J by 8 bases, leaving 15 bases between them. Germline CDR1 reads LNHDA; CDR2 reads SQIVND (reference sequence). The CDR3 has 13 residues. The CDR3 here is CASTQGGQDEQFF. The CDR3 DNA follows: TGTGCCAGTACTCAAGGGGGTCAGGATGAGCAGTTCTTC.

Many counts were recorded for this clonotype. The chain has TRBV5-1 and TRBJ2-4; D remains ambiguous. In germline, CDR1 is SGHRS, CDR2 YFSETQ. CDR3 size: 13 residues. V was trimmed by 0 bases and J by 12 bases, leaving 13 bases between them. This chain's CDR3 is CASSLGHGKPQYF. DNA for the CDR3: TGCGCCAGCAGCTTGGGACACGGTAAACCTCAGTACTTC. Filled out from reference TRBV5-1 and TRBJ2-4, the complete variable domain reads KAGVTQTPRYLIKTRGQQVTLSCSPISGHRSVSWYQQTPGQGLQFLFEYFSETQRNKGNFPGRFSGRQFSNSRSEMNVSTLELGDSALYLCASSLGHGKPQYFGAGTRLSVL.